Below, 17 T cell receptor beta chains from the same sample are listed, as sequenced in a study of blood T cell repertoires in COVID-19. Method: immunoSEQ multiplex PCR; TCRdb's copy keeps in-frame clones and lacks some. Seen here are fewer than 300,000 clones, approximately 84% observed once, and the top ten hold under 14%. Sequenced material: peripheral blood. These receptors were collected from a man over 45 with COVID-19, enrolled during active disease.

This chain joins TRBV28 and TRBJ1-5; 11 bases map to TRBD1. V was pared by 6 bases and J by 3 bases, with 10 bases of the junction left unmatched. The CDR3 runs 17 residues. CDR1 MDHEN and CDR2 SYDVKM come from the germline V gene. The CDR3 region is CASSPPGQGVNNQPQHF. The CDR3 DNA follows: TGTGCCAGCAGCCCACCGGGACAGGGGGTAAACAATCAGCCCCAGCATTTT.

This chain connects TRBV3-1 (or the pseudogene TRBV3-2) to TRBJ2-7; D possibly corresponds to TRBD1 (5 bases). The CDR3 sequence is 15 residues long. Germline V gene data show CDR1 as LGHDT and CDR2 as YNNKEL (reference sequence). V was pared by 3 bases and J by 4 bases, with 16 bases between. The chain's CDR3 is CASSHRQGIRYEQYF. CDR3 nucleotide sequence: TGTGCCAGCAGCCACAGGCAGGGCATAAGGTACGAGCAGTACTTC.

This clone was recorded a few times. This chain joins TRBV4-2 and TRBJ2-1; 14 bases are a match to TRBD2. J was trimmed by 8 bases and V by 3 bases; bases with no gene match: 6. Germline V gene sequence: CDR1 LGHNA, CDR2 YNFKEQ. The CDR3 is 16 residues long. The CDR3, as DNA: TGTGCCAGCAGCCATGGACTAGCGGGGGGCCTCGATGAGCAGTTCTTC. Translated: CASSHGLAGGLDEQFF.

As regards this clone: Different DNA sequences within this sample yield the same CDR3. The CDR3 bases are TGTGCCAGCTCATCCGGGACAGGGGGCAATGAGCAGTTCTTC. Translated, it gives CASSSGTGGNEQFF. This sequence joins TRBV18 and TRBJ2-1, with 11 nucleotides matching TRBD1. Per the germline V gene, CDR1 is KGHSH and CDR2 is LQKENI. Unmatched junction bases numbered 3, after V lost 5 bases and J lost 6 bases. CDR3 length: 14 residues.

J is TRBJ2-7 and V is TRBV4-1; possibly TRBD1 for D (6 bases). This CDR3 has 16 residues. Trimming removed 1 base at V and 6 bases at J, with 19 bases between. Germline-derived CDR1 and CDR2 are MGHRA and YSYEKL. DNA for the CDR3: TGCGCCAGCAGCCAAGGCCAAAAGGACAGCCTGCTCGAGCAGTACTTC. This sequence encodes CASSQGQKDSLLEQYF.

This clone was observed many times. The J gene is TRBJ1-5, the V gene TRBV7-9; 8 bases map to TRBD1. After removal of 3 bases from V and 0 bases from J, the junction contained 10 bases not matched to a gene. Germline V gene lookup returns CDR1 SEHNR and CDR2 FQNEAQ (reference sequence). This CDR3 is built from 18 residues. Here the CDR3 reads CASSFMDRDTFSNQPQHF. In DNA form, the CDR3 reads TGTGCCAGCAGCTTCATGGACAGGGACACGTTTAGCAATCAGCCCCAGCATTTT.

The CDR3 bases are TGTGCCAGCAGTGAAACGGGACAAAGTTATAGCAATCAGCCCCAGCATTTT. Amino acid sequence: CASSETGQSYSNQPQHF. The gene calls are TRBV2 and TRBJ1-5, with D possibly being TRBD1 (6 bases). This CDR3 contains 17 residues. Germline values: CDR1 SNHLY, CDR2 FYNNEI. Trimming removed 2 bases at V and 0 bases at J, with 14 bases between.

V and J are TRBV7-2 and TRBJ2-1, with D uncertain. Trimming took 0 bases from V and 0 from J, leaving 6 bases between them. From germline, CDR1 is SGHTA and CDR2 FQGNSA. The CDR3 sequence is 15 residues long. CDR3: CASSLASSSYNEQFF. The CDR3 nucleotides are TGTGCCAGCAGCTTAGCTAGCAGCTCCTACAATGAGCAGTTCTTC.

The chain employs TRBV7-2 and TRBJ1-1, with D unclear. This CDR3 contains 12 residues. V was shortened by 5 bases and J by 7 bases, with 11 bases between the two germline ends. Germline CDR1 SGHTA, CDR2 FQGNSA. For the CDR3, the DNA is TGTGCCAGCAGCCGTCGGGAACTTGAAGCTTTCTTT. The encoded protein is CASSRRELEAFF.

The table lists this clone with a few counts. The CDR3 DNA follows: TGTGCCAGCAGCCTACTATACAATGAGCAGTTCTTC. It encodes CASSLLYNEQFF. The gene calls are TRBV3-1 (or the pseudogene TRBV3-2) and TRBJ2-1; D gene uncertain. This CDR3 has 12 residues. V dropped 4 bases and J dropped 4 bases, with 5 bases sitting between them. Per germline, CDR1 LGHDT and CDR2 YNNKEL (reference sequence).

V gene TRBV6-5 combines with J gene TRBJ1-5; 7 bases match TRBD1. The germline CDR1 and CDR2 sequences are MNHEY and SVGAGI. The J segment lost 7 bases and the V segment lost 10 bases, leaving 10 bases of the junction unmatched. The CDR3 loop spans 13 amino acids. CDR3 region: CANSDRVGQPQHF. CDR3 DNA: TGTGCCAACTCCGACAGGGTCGGACAGCCCCAGCATTTT.

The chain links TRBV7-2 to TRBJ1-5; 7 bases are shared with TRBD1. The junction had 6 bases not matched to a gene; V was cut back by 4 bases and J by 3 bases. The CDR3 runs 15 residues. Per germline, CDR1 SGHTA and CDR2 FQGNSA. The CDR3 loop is CASSSGTAFNQPQHF. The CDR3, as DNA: TGTGCCAGCAGCTCCGGGACAGCTTTCAATCAGCCCCAGCATTTT.

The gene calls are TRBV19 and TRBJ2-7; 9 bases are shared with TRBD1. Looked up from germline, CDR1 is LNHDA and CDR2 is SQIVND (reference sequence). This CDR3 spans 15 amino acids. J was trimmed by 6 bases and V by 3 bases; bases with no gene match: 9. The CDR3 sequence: CASSMAGQGSGEQYF. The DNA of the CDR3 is TGTGCCAGTAGTATGGCGGGACAGGGTTCTGGCGAGCAGTACTTC.

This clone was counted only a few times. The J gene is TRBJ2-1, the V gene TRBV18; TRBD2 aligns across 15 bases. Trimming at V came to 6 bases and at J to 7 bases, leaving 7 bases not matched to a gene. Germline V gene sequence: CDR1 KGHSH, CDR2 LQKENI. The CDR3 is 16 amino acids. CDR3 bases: TGTGCCAGCTCGCAAGGACTAGCGGGAGGGTCAAATGAGCAGTTCTTC. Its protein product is CASSQGLAGGSNEQFF.

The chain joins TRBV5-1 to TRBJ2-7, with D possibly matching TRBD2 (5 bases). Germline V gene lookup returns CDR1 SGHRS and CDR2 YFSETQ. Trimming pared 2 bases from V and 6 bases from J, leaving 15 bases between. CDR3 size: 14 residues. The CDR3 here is CASSLRATGSEQYF. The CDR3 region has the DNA TGCGCCAGCAGCTTAAGGGCTACGGGGTCCGAGCAGTACTTC.

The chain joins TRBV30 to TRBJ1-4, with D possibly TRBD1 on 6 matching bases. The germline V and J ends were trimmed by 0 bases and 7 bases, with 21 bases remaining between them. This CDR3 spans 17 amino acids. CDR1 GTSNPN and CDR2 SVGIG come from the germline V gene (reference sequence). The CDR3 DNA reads TGTGCCTGGAGTGTCGGGGTGCGGGGGGCATCGGGTGAAAAACTGTTTTTT. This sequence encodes CAWSVGVRGASGEKLFF.

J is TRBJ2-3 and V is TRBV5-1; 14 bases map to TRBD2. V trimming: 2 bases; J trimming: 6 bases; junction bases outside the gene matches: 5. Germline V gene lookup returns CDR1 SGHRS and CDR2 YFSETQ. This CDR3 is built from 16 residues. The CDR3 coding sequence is TGCGCCAGCAGCTTAAGACTAGCGGGAGGGTCGGATACGCAGTATTTT. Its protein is CASSLRLAGGSDTQYF.